These 24 T cell receptor beta chains share one sample of origin, sequenced in a study of CD8 T cells in ankylosing spondylitis. TCRdb re-called the 5' RACE reads with MiXCR, one entry per CDR3 protein. The sample lists approximately 100,000 distinct CDR3 sequences, about 8.3% seen once, with about a tenth in the top ten. Sequenced material: blood, either unsorted or a sorted T cell fraction (not recorded which). Receptor source: a male donor with ankylosing spondylitis or in good health (not recorded which).

This clonotype was recorded at least ten times. This chain uses TRBV20-1 with TRBJ2-2; 8 positions agree with TRBD2. Germline V gene lookup returns CDR1 DFQATT and CDR2 SNEGSKA (reference sequence). V lost 4 bases to trimming and J lost 1 base; unmatched junction nucleotides: 5. The CDR3 is 15 residues long. The CDR3 reads CSATGLAENTGELFF. CDR3 in DNA: TGCAGTGCTACCGGACTAGCAGAGAACACCGGGGAGCTGTTTTTT.

In its sample, this clonotype was seen many times. V is TRBV20-1 and J is TRBJ2-3; D ambiguous. The CDR3 is made up of 12 amino acids. Germline V gives CDR1 DFQATT, CDR2 SNEGSKA (reference sequence). CDR3 nucleotide sequence: TGCAGCTGCAGTTGGGGAACTAATACGCAGTATTTT. It encodes CSCSWGTNTQYF.

Comment on this clonotype: This may come from a read error, since a much larger clone is one base off. The V gene is TRBV20-1, the J gene TRBJ2-7, with 7 bases lining up with TRBD1. Germline V gene sequence: CDR1 DFQATT, CDR2 SNEGSKA (reference sequence). The CDR3 loop spans 12 amino acids. For the CDR3, the DNA is TGCAGCATGGGACAGTCAGGCTACGAGCAGTACTTC. The encoded protein is CSMGQSGYEQYF.

This clonotype occurred many times. The chain couples TRBV12-5 to TRBJ2-7, with D maybe TRBD2 (6 bases). This CDR3 is built from 17 residues. V was cut by 3 bases and J by 0 bases, with 18 bases left in between. CDR1 and CDR2 from the germline V gene are LGHNT and FRNRAP. CDR3 sequence (DNA): TGTGCTAGTGGTTTACGTAGGACGGGACTGCTCTCCTACGAGCAGTACTTC. This translates into CASGLRRTGLLSYEQYF.

This clonotype was seen ten or more times. The V gene is TRBV6-2 or TRBV6-3, the J gene TRBJ1-1; D might be TRBD1 (6 bases). Germline V CDR1 and CDR2: MNHEY, SVGEGT. With 4 bases removed from V and 4 bases from J, the gap between germline ends came to 13 bases. CDR3 length: 14 amino acids. CDR3 nucleotide sequence: TGTGCCAGCAGTTCGGGCAGGGGATTCACTGAAGCTTTCTTT. This codes for CASSSGRGFTEAFF.

This clonotype was detected ten times or more. The rearrangement links TRBV9 to TRBJ2-7; D unresolved. CDR1 is SGDLS, CDR2 YYNGEE, per germline. V was pared by 0 bases and J by 0 bases, with 7 bases between. There are 14 residues in the CDR3. This CDR3 reads CASSVGPNSYEQYF. CDR3 DNA: TGTGCCAGCAGCGTAGGCCCAAACTCCTACGAGCAGTACTTC. Full variable domain (remainder filled in from reference TRBV9 and TRBJ2-7): DSGVTQTPKHLITATGQRVTLRCSPRSGDLSVYWYQQSLDQGLQFLIQYYNGEERAKGNILERFSAQQFPDLHSELNLSSLELGDSALYFCASSVGPNSYEQYFGPGTRLTVT.

At least ten counts were recorded for this clonotype. V usage is TRBV20-1 and J usage is TRBJ2-7; TRBD2 aligns across 10 bases. V shed 3 bases and J 4 bases; nucleotides not matched to a gene: 9. The CDR3 loop spans 15 amino acids. Germline-derived CDR1 and CDR2 are DFQATT and SNEGSKA (reference sequence). The CDR3 DNA follows: TGCAGTGCTAGGGCTGGAGCAGCGGGAGGGTACGAGCAGTACTTC. As protein: CSARAGAAGGYEQYF.

At least ten counts were recorded for this clonotype. The V and J genes are TRBV2 and TRBJ1-6; D is ambiguous. The CDR3 totals 16 residues. The germline V and J ends were trimmed by 5 bases and 6 bases, with 17 bases remaining between them. Germline V gene data show CDR1 as SNHLY and CDR2 as FYNNEI. The CDR3 DNA sequence: TGTGCCAGCAGTCCCCGGGCCGCTTCATTTAATTCACCCCTCCACTTT. It encodes CASSPRAASFNSPLHF.

The genes are TRBV7-2 and TRBJ2-3; D is undetermined. The CDR3 consists of 13 residues. The germline V gene has CDR1 SGHTA and CDR2 FQGNSA. Trimming cost V 10 bases and J 0 bases, with 11 bases left between them. Written as DNA, the CDR3 is TGTGCCACCTCACTCAGGAGCACAGATACGCAGTATTTT. Encoded protein: CATSLRSTDTQYF.

In the case of this clonotype: A read error is possible here, since a much larger clone lies one base away. The chain couples TRBV6-2 or TRBV6-3 to TRBJ2-2; the D is unclear. With 5 bases removed from V and 3 bases from J, the gap between germline ends came to 4 bases. Germline V gives CDR1 MNHEY, CDR2 SVGEGT. The CDR3 has 12 amino acids. CDR3 amino acids: CASSGHTGELFF. CDR3 sequence (DNA): TGTGCCAGCAGTGGACACACCGGGGAGCTGTTTTTT.

This clonotype occurred a few times. V is TRBV7-6 and J is TRBJ2-3; no definite D call. Germline CDR1 SGHVS, CDR2 FNYEAQ. This CDR3 contains 14 residues. Trimming stripped 1 base from V and 6 bases from J, with 11 bases between. The CDR3 sequence is CASSLESPSDTQYF. DNA of the CDR3: TGTGCCAGCAGCTTAGAGAGTCCTTCGGATACGCAGTATTTT.

This sequence joins TRBV7-6 and TRBJ2-3; no clear D. Judging by the DNA end, TRBJ1-5 fits better; the J call may be wrong. Germline CDR1 SGHVS, CDR2 FNYEAQ. The CDR3 is made up of 16 amino acids. The CDR3 DNA reads TGTGCCAGCAGCTTGAACTCCGGACCCAGCAGTGATACGCAGCATTTT. This encodes CASSLNSGPSSDTQHF.

This clonotype was seen repeatedly, ten times or more. The chain recombines TRBV29-1 with TRBJ1-5; 8 bases line up with TRBD1. This CDR3 region has 14 residues. Germline V gene data show CDR1 as SQVTM and CDR2 as ANQGSEA. Trimming cost V 5 bases and J 0 bases; bases outside gene matches: 3. CDR3 protein: CSVTTGDSNQPQHF. The CDR3 DNA is TGCAGCGTTACGACAGGGGATAGCAATCAGCCCCAGCATTTT.

This clonotype was counted ten times or more. The chain recombines TRBV4-3 with TRBJ2-1; 8 bases fit TRBD2. Germline lookup yields CDR1 LGHNA and CDR2 YSLEER. The ends lost 5 bases at V and 7 bases at J; junction bases unmatched: 13. The CDR3 loop spans 16 amino acids. The CDR3 region has the DNA TGCGCCAGCAGCAGCCCCAGCACTAGCGGAATGAATGAGCAGTTCTTC. Its translation is CASSSPSTSGMNEQFF.

This clonotype was recorded at least ten times. The J gene is TRBJ2-5, the V gene TRBV7-9; 8 nucleotides match TRBD2. Per germline, CDR1 SEHNR and CDR2 FQNEAQ (reference sequence). V gave up 3 bases and J gave up 4 bases; unmatched junction bases: 7. The CDR3 is 15 residues long. CDR3 in DNA: TGTGCCAGCAGCTTGACTAGCGCCCCGAGAGAGACCCAGTACTTC. It yields the protein CASSLTSAPRETQYF.

This clonotype was picked up many times. The V call is TRBV4-2, the J call TRBJ1-1, with unresolved D. V lost 4 bases to trimming and J lost 8 bases, with 17 bases between them. Germline V gene data show CDR1 as LGHNA and CDR2 as YNFKEQ. This CDR3 is built from 14 residues. The chain's CDR3 is CASSPLKPTTEAFF. DNA of the CDR3: TGTGCCAGCAGCCCCCTGAAACCGACAACCGAAGCTTTCTTT.

This clonotype was recorded many times. The chain has TRBV2 and TRBJ1-5; maybe TRBD1 (5 bases). The CDR3 totals 14 residues. Germline assignment: CDR1 SNHLY and CDR2 FYNNEI. Trimming took 7 bases from V and 7 from J, leaving 17 bases between them. In DNA, the CDR3 is TGTGCCAGCAAGACGGGGGAGCGAGGCCAGCCCCAGCATTTT. Translated, it gives CASKTGERGQPQHF. The complete variable domain, with remaining parts taken from reference TRBV2 and TRBJ1-5, reads EPEVTQTPSHQVTQMGQEVILRCVPISNHLYFYWYRQILGQKVEFLVSFYNNEISEKSEIFDDQFSVERPDGSNFTLKIRSTKLEDSAMYFCASKTGERGQPQHFGDGTRLSIL.

There are many counts of this clonotype. This rearrangement joins TRBV20-1 to TRBJ2-1; TRBD2 is a possible D gene (6 bases). The CDR3 is 11 residues long. The germline V and J ends were trimmed by 6 bases and 10 bases, with 13 bases remaining between them. The V gene's germline CDR1 is DFQATT and CDR2 SNEGSKA (reference sequence). CDR3 residues: CSAPDRGEQFF. DNA of the CDR3: TGCAGTGCCCCCGATCGGGGGGAGCAGTTCTTC.

This clonotype was counted many times. The chain carries TRBV5-5 and TRBJ1-1, with unresolved D. V was clipped by 4 bases and J by 1 base, with 11 bases between them. The CDR3 is 14 residues long. Germline V lookup: CDR1 SGHKS, CDR2 YYEKEE (reference sequence). The chain's CDR3 is CASSTPGANTEAFF. The CDR3 DNA follows: TGTGCCAGCAGCACGCCGGGAGCGAACACTGAAGCTTTCTTT.

This clonotype showed up many times. The chain joins TRBV6-1 to TRBJ2-7, with no clear D. V lost 8 bases, J lost 5 bases, and 19 bases lay in between. The germline V gene encodes CDR1 MNHNS and CDR2 SASEGT. The CDR3 is 14 residues long. CDR3 region: CASVSYGRSNEQYF. DNA for the CDR3: TGTGCCAGCGTGTCCTACGGGCGGTCCAACGAGCAGTACTTC.

This chain connects TRBV20-1 to TRBJ2-1; 11 bases are shared with TRBD2. Germline trimming cut 6 bases from V and 9 bases from J; bases unmatched to any gene: 13. The CDR3 is 15 residues long. CDR1 DFQATT and CDR2 SNEGSKA come from the germline V gene (reference sequence). CDR3 sequence (DNA): TGCAGTGCCGCAACACTAGCGGGAGTTGCTGCTGAGCAGTTCTTC. Its protein product is CSAATLAGVAAEQFF.

In its sample, this clonotype was seen many times. This chain connects TRBV5-1 to TRBJ2-7; a possible D gene is TRBD1 (6 bases). The CDR3 consists of 15 residues. V was clipped by 4 bases and J by 0 bases, with 14 bases between them. The germline V gene has CDR1 SGHRS and CDR2 YFSETQ. CDR3 bases: TGCGCCAGCAGCGCGGACAGAGGTGGCTCCTACGAGCAGTACTTC. This translates into CASSADRGGSYEQYF.

In its sample, this clonotype was seen many times. This sequence joins TRBV7-9 and TRBJ2-7; D is possibly TRBD1 or TRBD2 (5 bases each). This CDR3 spans 14 amino acids. The ends were cut back, 2 bases at V and 3 bases at J, with 11 bases in the middle. The germline V gene has CDR1 SEHNR and CDR2 FQNEAQ (reference sequence). CDR3 amino acids: CASSLWGTIYEQYF. In nucleotides, the CDR3 is TGTGCCAGCAGCTTATGGGGGACCATCTACGAGCAGTACTTC.

This clonotype was recorded many times. V usage is TRBV3-1 and J usage is TRBJ2-5; 14 positions agree with TRBD2. CDR3 length equals 16 residues. Unmatched junction bases numbered 2, after V lost 0 bases and J lost 5 bases. Germline CDR1 LGHDT, CDR2 YNNKEL (reference sequence). The CDR3 is CASSQDWTSGGETQYF. DNA for the CDR3: TGTGCCAGCAGCCAAGATTGGACTAGCGGGGGGGAGACCCAGTACTTC.